This is a list of T cell receptor beta chains from one sample in a study of siplizumab effects on memory and regulatory T cells. This table comes from immunoSEQ multiplex PCR, and its TCRdb copy is limited to in-frame clones, with some not included. This sample yields over 85,000 clones, of which under 95% are seen a single time; under 8.5% belongs to the top ten. The source material was CD8+ T cells sorted from blood. The receptors here all came from a human donor in good health. CDR3s include the opening cysteine and the closing phenylalanine or tryptophan. The D gene is left open where the match is weak. Some rows mark clone size as missing; the rest say once, few, many or name a class of expanded clone.

clone_size j_call d_call v_call cdr3_aa cdr3_nt
- TRBJ1-5 TRBD1 TRBV7-9 CASSRTGLNQPQHF TGTGCCAGCAGCCGGACAGGGTTGAATCAGCCCCAGCATTTT
- TRBJ2-2 - TRBV6-5 CASSQYPVGGGELFF TGTGCCAGCAGCCAGTACCCTGTGGGGGGCGGGGAGCTGTTTTTT
- TRBJ2-1 TRBD2 TRBV5-1 CASSSGGLDNEQFF TGCGCCAGCAGCTCGGGAGGACTCGACAATGAGCAGTTCTTC
- TRBJ2-5 TRBD1 TRBV18 CASSRTGLETQYF TGTGCCAGCTCACGGACAGGTCTGGAGACCCAGTACTTC
- TRBJ2-5 - TRBV4-2 CASSPNSETQYF TGTGCCAGCAGTCCAAATTCGGAGACCCAGTACTTC
once TRBJ2-3 - TRBV21-1 CASRRISTDTQYF TGTGCCAGCAGGCGGATTAGCACAGATACGCAGTATTTT
- TRBJ1-4 TRBD1 TRBV11-2 CASSSRTGVDEKLFF TGTGCCAGCAGCTCACGGACAGGGGTGGATGAAAAACTGTTTTTT
- TRBJ2-7 TRBD1 TRBV5-6 CASSAGTETYEQYF TGTGCCAGCAGCGCCGGGACAGAAACCTACGAGCAGTACTTC
- TRBJ2-1 TRBD2 TRBV2 CASGRGRNEQFF TGTGCCAGCGGGCGGGGGAGGAATGAGCAGTTCTTC
- TRBJ1-4 TRBD1 TRBV27 CASSGTGDEKLFF TGTGCCAGCAGCGGGACAGGGGATGAAAAACTGTTTTTT
- TRBJ2-2 - TRBV27 CASSPQGGRNTGELFF TGTGCCAGCAGCCCACAGGGGGGGAGGAACACCGGGGAGCTGTTTTTT
- TRBJ2-2 TRBD2 TRBV7-9 CASSSPLAGVAGELFF TGTGCCAGCAGCTCCCCACTAGCGGGAGTAGCCGGGGAGCTGTTTTTT
once TRBJ2-5 - TRBV2 CATDRQETQYF TGTGCCACAGATAGGCAAGAGACCCAGTACTTC
- TRBJ2-5 - TRBV2 CASSEGAGTQETQYF TGTGCCAGCAGTGAAGGGGCAGGGACCCAGGAGACCCAGTACTTC
once TRBJ1-1 - TRBV7-2 CASSLAVELNTEAFF TGTGCCAGCAGCTTAGCAGTCGAGTTAAACACTGAAGCTTTCTTT
- TRBJ2-2 TRBD1 TRBV5-4 CASGTGASGELFF TGTGCCAGCGGGACAGGGGCATCCGGGGAGCTGTTTTTT
- TRBJ2-3 - TRBV13 CASSEALGTQADTQYF TGTGCCAGCAGCGAAGCCCTCGGGACTCAGGCAGATACGCAGTATTTT
- TRBJ2-1 - TRBV2 CASSDPGDPYNEQFF TGTGCCAGCAGTGATCCGGGAGACCCCTACAATGAGCAGTTCTTC
- TRBJ2-3 TRBD1 TRBV7-8 CASNRGTGVGNTQYF TGTGCCAGCAACCGAGGGACAGGGGTTGGGAATACGCAGTATTTT
- TRBJ2-7 - TRBV19 CASSTPGPHEQYF TGTGCCAGTAGTACCCCCGGTCCCCACGAGCAGTACTTC
- TRBJ1-5 - TRBV6-5 CASSYRVGSNQPQHF TGTGCCAGCAGTTACAGGGTGGGCAGCAATCAGCCCCAGCATTTT
- TRBJ1-2 - TRBV4-1 CASSQAPPGTEYGYTF TGCGCCAGCAGCCAAGCCCCGCCCGGGACGGAATATGGCTACACCTTC
- TRBJ2-3 - TRBV9 CASSVGLGSTDTQYF TGTGCCAGCAGCGTAGGTCTGGGTAGCACAGATACGCAGTATTTT
- TRBJ1-1 - TRBV10-3 CAISELGGGSDTEAFF TGTGCCATCAGTGAGCTGGGGGGCGGCTCGGACACTGAAGCTTTCTTT
- TRBJ2-1 TRBD1 TRBV6-5 CASSSGGNEQFF TGTGCCAGCAGTTCAGGGGGCAATGAGCAGTTCTTC
- TRBJ2-7 - TRBV27 CASSLQQSSYEQYF TGTGCCAGCAGTCTCCAACAGAGCTCCTACGAGCAGTACTTC
once TRBJ2-7 TRBD1 TRBV11-3 CASSYGTGSYEQYF TGTGCCAGCAGTTACGGGACAGGCTCCTACGAGCAGTACTTC
- TRBJ2-5 TRBD2 TRBV7-9 CASTPVGEGETQYF TGTGCCAGCACCCCCGTTGGGGAGGGAGAGACCCAGTACTTC
- TRBJ2-3 TRBD2 TRBV7-9 CASSLGTTTHPDTQYF TGTGCCAGCAGCTTGGGGACTACCACCCACCCAGATACGCAGTATTTT
- TRBJ1-5 - TRBV19 CASTRRWSPHQPQHF TGTGCCAGTACACGCCGTTGGTCCCCTCATCAGCCCCAGCATTTT
- TRBJ2-5 - TRBV5-4 CASSLDRGQFQETQYF TGTGCCAGCAGCTTGGACCGGGGGCAGTTCCAAGAGACCCAGTACTTC
- TRBJ2-1 TRBD2 TRBV6-5 CASSYSGGGNNEQFF TGTGCCAGCAGTTACTCGGGGGGGGGAAACAATGAGCAGTTCTTC
- TRBJ1-2 - TRBV27 CASSLSGWQGQNYGYTF TGTGCCAGCAGTTTATCCGGGTGGCAGGGGCAAAACTATGGCTACACCTTC
- TRBJ2-7 - TRBV18 CASSPGIRYEQYF TGTGCCAGCTCACCAGGCATACGCTACGAGCAGTACTTC
once TRBJ2-7 - TRBV19 CAGPYGREISYEQYF TGTGCCGGGCCCTATGGACGGGAGATATCCTACGAGCAGTACTTC
- TRBJ2-7 - TRBV13 CASSDRRSSYEQYF TGTGCCAGCAGTGACAGGCGGAGCTCCTACGAGCAGTACTTC
- TRBJ2-1 - TRBV19 CASSTQEGLYNEQFF TGTGCCAGTAGTACCCAGGAGGGGCTCTACAATGAGCAGTTCTTC
- TRBJ1-3 - TRBV7-9 CASSPIDSFTDRSGNTIYF TGTGCCAGCAGCCCCATCGACAGCTTCACAGACCGCTCTGGAAACACCATATATTTT
- TRBJ1-1 TRBD1 TRBV4-1 CASSPPPTGGPEAFF TGCGCCAGCAGCCCCCCACCGACAGGGGGCCCTGAAGCTTTCTTT
few TRBJ1-1 TRBD1 TRBV5-6 CASRSGGTEAFF TGTGCCAGCAGGTCAGGGGGAACTGAAGCTTTCTTT
once TRBJ1-4 TRBD1 TRBV4-1 CASSQSPGTGEKLFF TGCGCCAGCAGCCAAAGTCCCGGGACAGGTGAAAAACTGTTTTTT
- TRBJ2-7 TRBD1 TRBV13 CASRSGQGAYEQYF TGTGCCAGCAGGTCGGGACAGGGAGCTTACGAGCAGTACTTC
- TRBJ2-7 TRBD2 TRBV5-1 CASSLSLAASYEQYF TGCGCCAGCAGCTTGTCACTAGCGGCCTCCTACGAGCAGTACTTC
- TRBJ2-5 TRBD1 TRBV9 CASSRDRGRGETQYF TGTGCCAGCAGCCGCGACAGGGGGCGTGGAGAGACCCAGTACTTC
- TRBJ2-7 - TRBV6-5 CASSPRDGPYEQYF TGTGCCAGCAGTCCCCGGGACGGGCCCTACGAGCAGTACTTC
- TRBJ1-1 - TRBV28 CASSPRGTGTEAFF TGTGCCAGCAGTCCCCGCGGAACGGGGACTGAAGCTTTCTTT
- TRBJ2-7 TRBD2 TRBV7-8 CASSAPGLAEYEQYF TGTGCCAGCAGCGCGCCGGGACTAGCGGAATACGAGCAGTACTTC
- TRBJ2-5 TRBD1 TRBV18 CASSPPWTGDETQYF TGTGCCAGCTCACCCCCCTGGACAGGGGACGAGACCCAGTACTTC
- TRBJ1-1 - TRBV5-5 CASSPRRTAEAFF TGTGCCAGCAGCCCTAGGCGTACAGCTGAAGCTTTCTTT
- TRBJ1-2 - TRBV6-5 CASSYLGANYGYTF TGTGCCAGCAGTTACCTGGGGGCTAACTATGGCTACACCTTC
- TRBJ2-1 TRBD1 TRBV5-6 CASATGTGGEFF TGTGCCAGCGCTACCGGGACAGGGGGTGAGTTCTTC
- TRBJ2-5 - TRBV9 CASSVEVAGETQYF TGTGCCAGCAGCGTAGAGGTAGCTGGGGAGACCCAGTACTTC
- TRBJ2-1 - TRBV7-9 CASSLAGAGEQFF TGTGCCAGCAGCTTAGCGGGGGCGGGTGAGCAGTTCTTC